This T cell receptor beta chain was profiled in a study of T cells in Graves' hyperthyroidism and ophthalmopathy (dated by TCRdb to the late 2010s). Some background on the complete study: Peripheral blood was collected at initial diagnosis, before any treatment. The paper describes TCR Vbeta CDR3 sequencing of about 140 peripheral blood samples, made up of some 40 ophthalmopathy patients, some 76 hyperthyroidism patients and about 17 progressor patients. TCR V-J signatures able to tell the groups apart were searched for in a discovery cohort of approximately 95 patients, of whom more than 40 had Graves' ophthalmopathy and 57 had stable Graves' hyperthyroidism. Following sampling, methimazole starting at 30 mg daily was given to hyperthyroidism patients, and high-dose intravenous methylprednisolone was given to ophthalmopathy patients. Prospective prediction of ophthalmopathy was tested in an independent validation cohort consisting of some 20 hyperthyroidism patients and over 15 patients who later progressed to ophthalmopathy. In about 6 Graves' hyperthyroidism patients, the study also compared T-cell repertoires from thyroid tissue with T-cell repertoires from blood. The 75 to 100 discovery patients were randomly split 7:3 into training and test sets. The paper as a whole reports these results and caveats: Ophthalmopathy was separated from stable hyperthyroidism by a 13 V-J signature model, with approximately 86% sensitivity and about 81% specificity obtained in cross-validation and 80%/75% obtained in testing. Sample size was not statistically predetermined, and blinding of investigators to group allocation was not performed. Blood samples also contained most of the expanded thyroid clonotypes (frequency above 0.001), which suggests that blood repertoires may reflect thyroid immune responses. During validation, the model predicted progression to ophthalmopathy a median of around 7 months ahead of onset, with around 70% sensitivity and almost 75% specificity.

From the germline V gene (reference sequence), CDR1 is DFQATT and CDR2 is SNEGSKA. V and J lose 6 bases and 4 bases, and a span of 16 bases separates them. CDR3 length: 13 amino acids, cysteine to phenylalanine. The entry retains the CDR3 DNA only, 39 bases that are in frame from base 1. TCR beta CDR3 regions were amplified from RNA transcripts. A first-round RT-PCR of the TCR CDR3 used the HTBI primer set with the Qiagen OneStep RT-PCR kit. Libraries were constructed in a second round of multiplex PCR, after which size selection and purification were performed. The libraries were sequenced on an Illumina HiSeq2000 using paired-end 100 bp reads. Per the source publication's procedure: SOAPnuke was used to process the raw data, with reads discarded if the reads contained adapters or uncalled bases, had a mean Phred below 15, or lacked an exact constant-primer or identifier match. High-quality paired reads were merged using COPE v1.2.5, and each unique nucleotide sequence was defined as a clonotype. MiTCR v1.1 was used to align the clonotypes against IMGT TRBV, TRBD and TRBJ reference segments. The analysis included only V-J combinations with a frequency above 0.0001, which together covered around 99% of the repertoires. The TCS score was defined as the ratio of F50 (clonal expansion) to E x V (chaos), calculated using BLOSUM62-based TCRdist between CDR3 peptides within each V-J. Welch's t-statistics and random forest reduced 500 to 550 V-J features to about 13, which were used in a naive Bayes classifier (R e1071). The similarity between thyroid and blood repertoires was quantified using the Morisita-Horn index. TCRdb reprocessing: public reads trimmed at Q25 with fastp, clones called with MiXCR, in-frame beta chains kept. Rows with a matching CDR3 protein are joined into one entry that keeps the most common DNA and genes. These V and J calls are TCRdb output, not the study's own analysis. The sample table records 550,000 to 700,000 distinct CDR3 sequences; roughly 14% of these occur just once. Roughly 4.3% of the sample comes from the top ten.

Ophthalmopathy patients had moderately to severely active disease, with a Clinical Activity Score of 3 or more, a NOSPECS grade of 4 or more, and a disease duration of less than 3 months. Exclusion was applied to patients with uncontrolled infections, other autoimmune diseases, pregnancy or lactation. Diagnoses were established on the basis of clinical symptoms, serum thyroxine and TRAb, thyroid ultrasound, and orbital computed tomography. Ficoll-Paque density gradient centrifugation was used to isolate PBMCs from about 10 ml of fresh peripheral blood. Trizol reagent was used to extract total RNA, and RNA quality was then checked on an Agilent 2100 Bioanalyzer. Note on this clonotype: What antigen it recognizes has not been identified. The input lacks base qualities; no much larger clone sits a single base away.

Sequenced material: blood. This TCR derives from a woman between 35 and 50 years old with Graves' ophthalmopathy. The sequence links TRBV20-1 to TRBJ2-7; D gene: possibly TRBD2, on 5 matching bases. DNA sequence: TGCAGTGCCCCCGCGACGGGAAGGTACGAGCAGTACTTC. Translated, it gives CSAPATGRYEQYF.